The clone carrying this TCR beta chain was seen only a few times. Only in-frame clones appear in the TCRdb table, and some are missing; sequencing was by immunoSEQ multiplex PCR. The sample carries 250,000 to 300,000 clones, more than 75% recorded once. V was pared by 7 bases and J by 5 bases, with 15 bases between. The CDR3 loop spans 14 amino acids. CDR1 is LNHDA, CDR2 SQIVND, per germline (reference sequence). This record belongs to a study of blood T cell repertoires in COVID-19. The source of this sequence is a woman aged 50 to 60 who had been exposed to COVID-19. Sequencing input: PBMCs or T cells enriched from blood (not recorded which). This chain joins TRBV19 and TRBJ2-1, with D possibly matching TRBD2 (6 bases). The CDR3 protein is CASIQTGLNNEQFF. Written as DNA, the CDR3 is TGTGCCAGTATTCAAACGGGACTCAACAATGAGCAGTTCTTC. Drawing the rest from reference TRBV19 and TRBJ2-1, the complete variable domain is DGGITQSPKYLFRKEGQNVTLSCEQNLNHDAMYWYRQDPGQGLRLIYYSQIVNDFQKGDIAEGYSVSREKKESFPLTVTSAQKNPTAFYLCASIQTGLNNEQFFGPGTRLTVL.